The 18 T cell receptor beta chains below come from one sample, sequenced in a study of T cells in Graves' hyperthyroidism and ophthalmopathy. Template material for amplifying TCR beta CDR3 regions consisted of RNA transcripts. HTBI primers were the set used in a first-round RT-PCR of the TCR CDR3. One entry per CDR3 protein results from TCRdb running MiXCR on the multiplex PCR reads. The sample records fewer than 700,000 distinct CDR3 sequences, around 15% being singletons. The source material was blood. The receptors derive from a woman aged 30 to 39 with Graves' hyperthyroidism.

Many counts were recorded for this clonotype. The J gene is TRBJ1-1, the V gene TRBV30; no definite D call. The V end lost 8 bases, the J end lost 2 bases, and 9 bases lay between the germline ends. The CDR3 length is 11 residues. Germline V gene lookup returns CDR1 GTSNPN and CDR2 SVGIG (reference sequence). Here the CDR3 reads CASGRNTEAFF. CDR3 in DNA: TGTGCCAGCGGGAGAAACACTGAAGCTTTCTTT.

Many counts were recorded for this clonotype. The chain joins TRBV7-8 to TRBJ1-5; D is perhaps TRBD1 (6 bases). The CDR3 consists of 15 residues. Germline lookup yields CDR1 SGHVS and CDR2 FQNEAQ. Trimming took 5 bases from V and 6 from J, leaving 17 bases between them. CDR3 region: CASSLLTGPGQPQHF. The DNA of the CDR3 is TGTGCCAGCAGCCTTTTAACAGGGCCGGGTCAGCCCCAGCATTTT.

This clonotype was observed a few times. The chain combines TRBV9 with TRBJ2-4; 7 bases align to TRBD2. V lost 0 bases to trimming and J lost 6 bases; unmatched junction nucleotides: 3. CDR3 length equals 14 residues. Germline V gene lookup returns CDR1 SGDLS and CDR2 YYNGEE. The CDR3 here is CASSVVPGGNIQYF. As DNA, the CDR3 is TGTGCCAGCAGCGTAGTCCCGGGAGGAAACATTCAGTACTTC.

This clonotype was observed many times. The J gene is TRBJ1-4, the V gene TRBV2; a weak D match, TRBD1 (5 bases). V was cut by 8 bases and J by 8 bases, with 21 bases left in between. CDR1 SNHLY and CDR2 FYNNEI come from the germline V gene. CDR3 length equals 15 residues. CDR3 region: CASDSNRSLPEKLFF. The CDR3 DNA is TGTGCCAGCGACAGCAATCGATCCCTTCCGGAAAAACTGTTTTTT.

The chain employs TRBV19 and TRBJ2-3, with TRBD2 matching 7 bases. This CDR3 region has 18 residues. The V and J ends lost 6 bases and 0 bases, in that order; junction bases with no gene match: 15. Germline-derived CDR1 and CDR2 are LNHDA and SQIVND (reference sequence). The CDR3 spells CASSALSSPSGSTDTQYF. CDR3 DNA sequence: TGTGCCAGTAGCGCGCTATCCTCCCCTAGCGGTAGCACAGATACGCAGTATTTT.

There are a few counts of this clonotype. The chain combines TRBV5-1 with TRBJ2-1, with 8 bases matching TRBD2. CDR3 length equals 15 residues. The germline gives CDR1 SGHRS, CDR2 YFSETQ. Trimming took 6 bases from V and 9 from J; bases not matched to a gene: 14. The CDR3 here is CASMGVAGFVSEQFF. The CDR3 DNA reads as TGCGCCAGCATGGGGGTAGCGGGATTCGTGAGTGAGCAGTTCTTC.

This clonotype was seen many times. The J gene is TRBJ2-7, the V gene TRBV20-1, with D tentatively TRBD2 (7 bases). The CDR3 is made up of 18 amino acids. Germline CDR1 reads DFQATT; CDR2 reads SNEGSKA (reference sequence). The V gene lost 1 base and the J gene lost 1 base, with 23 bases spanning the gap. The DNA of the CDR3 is TGCAGTGCTAGAGGAGACAGGTGGACGCGGGAGAGGTCCTACGAGCAGTACTTC. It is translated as CSARGDRWTRERSYEQYF.

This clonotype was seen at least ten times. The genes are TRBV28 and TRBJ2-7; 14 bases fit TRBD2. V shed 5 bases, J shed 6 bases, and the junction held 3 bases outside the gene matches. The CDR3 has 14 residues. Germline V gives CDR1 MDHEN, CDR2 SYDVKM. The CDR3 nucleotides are TGTGCCAGCAGTCCGGGACTAGCGGGAGTCGAGCAGTACTTC. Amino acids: CASSPGLAGVEQYF.

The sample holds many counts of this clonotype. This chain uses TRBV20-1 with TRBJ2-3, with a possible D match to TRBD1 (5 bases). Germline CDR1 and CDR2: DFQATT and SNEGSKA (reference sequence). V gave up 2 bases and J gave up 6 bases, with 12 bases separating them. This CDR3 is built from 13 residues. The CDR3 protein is CSARITGSDTQYF. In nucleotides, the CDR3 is TGCAGTGCTAGAATAACAGGATCGGATACGCAGTATTTT.

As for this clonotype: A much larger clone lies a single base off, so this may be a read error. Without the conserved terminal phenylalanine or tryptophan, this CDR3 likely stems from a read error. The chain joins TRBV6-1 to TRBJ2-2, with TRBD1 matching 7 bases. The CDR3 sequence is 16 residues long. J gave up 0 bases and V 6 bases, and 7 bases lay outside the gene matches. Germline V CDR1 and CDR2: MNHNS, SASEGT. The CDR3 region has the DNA TGTGCCAGCAGGCTCGACGGGACAGCGAACACCGGGGAGCTGTTTCTT. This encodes CASRLDGTANTGELFL.

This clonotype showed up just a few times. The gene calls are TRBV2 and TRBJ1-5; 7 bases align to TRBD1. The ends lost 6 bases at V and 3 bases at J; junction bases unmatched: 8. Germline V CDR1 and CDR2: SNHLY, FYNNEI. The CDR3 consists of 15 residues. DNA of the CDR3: TGTGCCAGCAGATCCGACAGGGAGCCCAATCAGCCCCAGCATTTT. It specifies CASRSDREPNQPQHF.

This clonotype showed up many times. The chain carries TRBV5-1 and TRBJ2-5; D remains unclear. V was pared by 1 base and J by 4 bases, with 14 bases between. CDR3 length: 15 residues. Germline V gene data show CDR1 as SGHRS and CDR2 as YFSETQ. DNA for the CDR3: TGCGCCAGCAGCTTGACAGTGAACAGCGTAGAGACCCAGTACTTC. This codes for CASSLTVNSVETQYF.

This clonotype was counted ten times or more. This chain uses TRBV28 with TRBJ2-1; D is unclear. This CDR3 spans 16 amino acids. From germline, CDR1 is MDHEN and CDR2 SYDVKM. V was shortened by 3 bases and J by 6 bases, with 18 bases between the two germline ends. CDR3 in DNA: TGTGCCAGCAGTTTTCCCCGGGTGTGGGATGGCAATGAGCAGTTCTTC. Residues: CASSFPRVWDGNEQFF.

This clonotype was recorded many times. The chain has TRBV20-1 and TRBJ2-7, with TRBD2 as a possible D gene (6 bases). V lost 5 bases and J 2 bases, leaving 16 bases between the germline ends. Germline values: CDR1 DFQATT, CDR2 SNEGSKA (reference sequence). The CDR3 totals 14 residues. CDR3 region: CSAPSGPATYEQYF. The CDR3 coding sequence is TGCAGTGCTCCAAGCGGGCCAGCAACCTACGAGCAGTACTTC.

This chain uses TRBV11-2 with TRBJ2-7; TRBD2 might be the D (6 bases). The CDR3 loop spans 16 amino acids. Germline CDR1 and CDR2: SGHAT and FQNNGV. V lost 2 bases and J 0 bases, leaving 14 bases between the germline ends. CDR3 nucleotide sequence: TGTGCCAGCAGCTTACGAGGGACTTTCCTCTCCTACGAGCAGTACTTC. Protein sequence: CASSLRGTFLSYEQYF.

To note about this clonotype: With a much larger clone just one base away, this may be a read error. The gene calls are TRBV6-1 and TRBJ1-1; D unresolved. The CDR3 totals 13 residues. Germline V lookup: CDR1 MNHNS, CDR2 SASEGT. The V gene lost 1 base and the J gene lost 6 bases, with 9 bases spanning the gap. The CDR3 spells CASSEVGIPEAFF. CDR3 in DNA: TGTGCCAGCAGTGAAGTAGGGATACCTGAAGCTTTCTTT.

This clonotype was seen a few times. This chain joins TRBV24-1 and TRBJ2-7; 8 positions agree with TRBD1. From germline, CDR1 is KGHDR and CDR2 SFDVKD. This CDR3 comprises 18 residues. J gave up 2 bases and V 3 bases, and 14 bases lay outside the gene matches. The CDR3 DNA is TGTGCCACCAGTGATCTCCTCGCACGACAGGGGCATCCCTACGAGCAGTACTTC. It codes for CATSDLLARQGHPYEQYF.

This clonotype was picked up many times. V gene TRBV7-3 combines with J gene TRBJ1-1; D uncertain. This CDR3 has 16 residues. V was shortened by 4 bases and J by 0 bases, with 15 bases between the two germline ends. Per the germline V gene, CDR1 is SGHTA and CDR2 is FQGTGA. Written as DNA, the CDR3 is TGTGCCAGCAGCTCAGAGGCCCGGGGAATGAACACTGAAGCTTTCTTT. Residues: CASSSEARGMNTEAFF.